The 19 T cell receptor beta chains presented below share a single source sample, sequenced in a study of T cells in localized non-small cell lung cancer. Repertoires were generated with immunoSEQ multiplex PCR, while TCRdb's copy carries only in-frame clones and drops some. The data contain 78,000 or so clones, almost 85% of them seen just once; the ten biggest clones take up under 3.5%. Sequencing was performed on peripheral blood, taken before any cancer treatment. The receptors stem from a man aged 40-75 years with stage I lung adenocarcinoma.

The V call is TRBV5-1, the J call TRBJ2-3; unclear D gene. Trimming took off 2 bases at V and 2 bases at J, with 9 bases between the two ends. This CDR3 is built from 14 residues. Germline V gives CDR1 SGHRS, CDR2 YFSETQ. The DNA for the CDR3 is TGCGCCAGCAGCTTACAATTCAACACAGATACGCAGTATTTT. This gives the protein CASSLQFNTDTQYF.

In nucleotides, the CDR3 is TGCGCCAGCAGCTTTATCCCATCGGGGACCGGGGAGCTGTTTTTT. Translated: CASSFIPSGTGELFF. This chain connects TRBV5-1 to TRBJ2-2, with D possibly matching TRBD2 (5 bases). The CDR3 runs to 15 residues. Germline V gene data show CDR1 as SGHRS and CDR2 as YFSETQ. V dropped 2 bases and J dropped 5 bases, with 13 bases sitting between them. Drawing the rest from reference TRBV5-1 and TRBJ2-2, the complete variable domain is KAGVTQTPRYLIKTRGQQVTLSCSPISGHRSVSWYQQTPGQGLQFLFEYFSETQRNKGNFPGRFSGRQFSNSRSEMNVSTLELGDSALYLCASSFIPSGTGELFFGEGSRLTVL.

The chain combines TRBV27 with TRBJ2-7, with D perhaps matching TRBD1 (7 bases). Deletions cut 3 bases from V and 2 bases from J, with 11 bases between. This CDR3 has 14 amino acids. Germline V gene lookup returns CDR1 MNHEY and CDR2 SMNVEV (reference sequence). The CDR3 sequence is CASSFGGGTYEQYF. CDR3 DNA sequence: TGTGCCAGCAGTTTCGGAGGGGGCACCTACGAGCAGTACTTC.

CDR3 sequence: CASSGQGGQPQHF. Written as DNA, the CDR3 is TGTGCCAGCAGCGGACAGGGGGGACAGCCCCAGCATTTT. J is TRBJ1-5 and V is TRBV28; TRBD1 aligns across 10 bases. The CDR3 has 13 amino acids. Germline lookup yields CDR1 MDHEN and CDR2 SYDVKM. The V segment lost 6 bases and the J segment 7 bases; nucleotides outside the gene matches: 3.

The chain links TRBV9 to TRBJ2-7; 11 bases are shared with TRBD2. The CDR3 has 15 amino acids. V shed 0 bases, J shed 2 bases, and the junction held 1 base outside the gene matches. Germline CDR1 and CDR2: SGDLS and YYNGEE. The CDR3 bases are TGTGCCAGCAGCGTAGGACTAGCGGGGACCTACGAGCAGTACTTC. Protein sequence: CASSVGLAGTYEQYF.

The chain employs TRBV7-2 and TRBJ1-1; 8 nucleotides line up with TRBD1. Germline assignment: CDR1 SGHTA and CDR2 FQGNSA. CDR3 length: 13 amino acids. Trimming removed 5 bases from V and 4 bases from J; junction bases left unmatched: 3. CDR3 nucleotides: TGTGCCAGCAGCCAAGACAGGGGCACTGAAGCTTTCTTT. Encoded protein: CASSQDRGTEAFF. Full variable domain (outside the CDR3, taken from reference TRBV7-2 and TRBJ1-1): GAGVSQSPSNKVTEKGKDVELRCDPISGHTALYWYRQSLGQGLEFLIYFQGNSAPDKSGLPSDRFSAERTGGSVSTLTIQRTQQEDSAVYLCASSQDRGTEAFFGQGTRLTVV.

The chain joins TRBV6-6 to TRBJ2-7; maybe TRBD1 (5 bases). The V gene's germline CDR1 is MNHNY and CDR2 SVGAGI (reference sequence). CDR3 length: 13 residues. Trimming pared 6 bases from V and 6 bases from J, leaving 15 bases between. The CDR3 reads CASSPYDRREQYF. DNA for the CDR3: TGTGCCAGCAGCCCCTACGACAGACGCGAGCAGTACTTC.

The rearrangement links TRBV5-4 to TRBJ1-1; 8 positions match TRBD1. There are 16 residues in the CDR3. Germline V gene lookup returns CDR1 SGHNT and CDR2 YYREEE (reference sequence). Germline trimming cut 4 bases from V and 4 bases from J; bases unmatched to any gene: 12. In nucleotides, the CDR3 is TGTGCCAGCAGCATCGACCCGACAGGGGCCAGCACTGAAGCTTTCTTT. Amino acid sequence: CASSIDPTGASTEAFF.

The chain employs TRBV5-1 and TRBJ2-1; 9 bases are a match to TRBD2. Germline V gene sequence: CDR1 SGHRS, CDR2 YFSETQ. This CDR3 spans 15 amino acids. The V segment lost 1 base and the J segment 8 bases; nucleotides outside the gene matches: 7. The CDR3: CASSLRASGAHEQFF. CDR3 bases: TGCGCCAGCAGCTTGAGGGCTAGCGGGGCCCATGAGCAGTTCTTC.

This clone was observed a single time. This sequence joins TRBV29-1 and TRBJ2-5; D possibly corresponds to TRBD2 (5 bases). This CDR3 is built from 12 residues. Germline loops: CDR1 SQVTM, CDR2 ANQGSEA. V lost 1 base and J 7 bases, leaving 10 bases between the germline ends. The CDR3: CSVEGAVGTQYF. The CDR3 coding sequence is TGCAGCGTTGAAGGAGCGGTTGGGACCCAGTACTTC.

In this sample, this clone turned up once. V and J are TRBV29-1 and TRBJ2-2; D is unresolved. The CDR3 spans 13 residues. Germline values: CDR1 SQVTM, CDR2 ANQGSEA. Deletions cut 5 bases from V and 0 bases from J, with 7 bases between. The CDR3 here is CSVSEANTGELFF. In nucleotides, the CDR3 is TGCAGCGTTAGCGAAGCGAACACCGGGGAGCTGTTTTTT.

V is TRBV6-5 and J is TRBJ2-7, with 7 bases matching TRBD1. CDR3 length equals 13 residues. V was pared by 6 bases and J by 2 bases, with 4 bases of the junction left unmatched. Germline CDR1 MNHEY, CDR2 SVGAGI. Here the CDR3 DNA reads TGTGCCAGCAGCGACGGGACAGCCTACGAGCAGTACTTC. Encoded protein: CASSDGTAYEQYF.

This clone appeared once. This rearrangement joins TRBV7-9 to TRBJ1-1, with D unresolved. The V gene lost 4 bases and the J gene lost 7 bases, with 10 bases spanning the gap. The CDR3 consists of 12 residues. Looked up from germline, CDR1 is SEHNR and CDR2 is FQNEAQ (reference sequence). CDR3 DNA: TGTGCCAGCAGCTCAAAAGGTCTTGAAGCTTTCTTT. Amino acids: CASSSKGLEAFF.

The chain links TRBV28 to TRBJ2-1; 13 bases are a match to TRBD2. The CDR3 spans 18 residues. The V and J ends lost 5 bases and 0 bases, in that order; junction bases with no gene match: 7. Germline V gene data show CDR1 as MDHEN and CDR2 as SYDVKM. CDR3 sequence (DNA): TGTGCCAGCAGTACCGGGACTAGCGGGACGGGCTCCTACAATGAGCAGTTCTTC. Translated: CASSTGTSGTGSYNEQFF.

V gene TRBV27 combines with J gene TRBJ1-5; 7 nucleotides agree with TRBD1. The CDR3 extends over 14 amino acids. Germline lookup yields CDR1 MNHEY and CDR2 SMNVEV (reference sequence). The V and J ends lost 6 bases and 3 bases, in that order; junction bases with no gene match: 5. CDR3 DNA sequence: TGTGCCAGCAGGCCGGACAGGCCCAATCAGCCCCAGCATTTT. Its translation is CASRPDRPNQPQHF.

The genes are TRBV10-1 and TRBJ2-1; TRBD2 agrees at 13 bases. CDR1 WNHNN and CDR2 SYGVQD come from the germline V gene (reference sequence). With V trimmed by 6 bases and J by 9 bases, 20 bases remained unmatched. This CDR3 comprises 19 residues. CDR3 nucleotides: TGCGCCAGCAGCGGTGACCCTAGGGGACTAGCGGGACCGCATAGTGAGCAGTTCTTC. Protein product: CASSGDPRGLAGPHSEQFF.

V is TRBV7-2 and J is TRBJ2-3; 9 nucleotides match TRBD2. Germline trimming cut 4 bases from V and 4 bases from J; bases unmatched to any gene: 3. The CDR3 runs to 14 residues. Germline CDR1 SGHTA, CDR2 FQGNSA. The CDR3 nucleotides read TGTGCCAGCAGCTCGGGACTAGCAGCAGATACGCAGTATTTT. It yields the protein CASSSGLAADTQYF.

J is TRBJ2-2 and V is TRBV10-3; TRBD1 matches at 9 bases. In germline, CDR1 is ENHRY, CDR2 SYGVKD. The CDR3 totals 17 residues. Trimming removed 3 bases from V and 4 bases from J; junction bases left unmatched: 9. The CDR3 DNA sequence: TGTGCCATCAGTGACCAGGGACAGGGTGCACTCACCGGGGAGCTGTTTTTT. It translates to CAISDQGQGALTGELFF.

CDR3 bases: TGTGCCAGCAGTAGGGACAGGGGAGAGACCCAGTACTTC. Translating gives CASSRDRGETQYF. J is TRBJ2-5 and V is TRBV7-2; 10 positions agree with TRBD1. The length of the CDR3 is 13 residues. Germline CDR1 and CDR2: SGHTA and FQGNSA. V lost 6 bases to trimming and J lost 4 bases; unmatched junction nucleotides: 2. Supplemented by reference TRBV7-2 and TRBJ2-5, the full variable domain reads GAGVSQSPSNKVTEKGKDVELRCDPISGHTALYWYRQSLGQGLEFLIYFQGNSAPDKSGLPSDRFSAERTGGSVSTLTIQRTQQEDSAVYLCASSRDRGETQYFGPGTRLLVL.